Listed below are T cell receptor beta chains from one sample, sequenced in a study of human T cells and chemical hapten exposure. One entry per CDR3 protein, called by TCRdb with MiXCR from the RACE reads. The sample has under 300,000 distinct CDR3 sequences; over 8% are singletons. This material consisted of whole blood, taken in connection with sensitization to the hapten diphenylcyclopropenone (DPC). The receptors shown here come from a woman aged 40 to 50 with alopecia areata. Some clones in this sample may be carry-over from other donors' samples. CDR3s include the opening cysteine and the closing phenylalanine or tryptophan. Each record gives: D gene, clone size, J gene, V gene, CDR3 protein, CDR3 DNA. D genes are given only for firm matches. Only part of the rows carry a size: once, few, many, or a class if the clone is expanded.

>TRBD1|.|TRBJ2-7|TRBV29-1
CSVPGSGQGHEQYF
TGCAGCGTCCCGGGCTCGGGACAGGGCCACGAGCAGTACTTC
>TRBD2|few|TRBJ2-7|TRBV6-2/TRBV6-3
CASSYGGLAGSKLGEQYF
TGTGCCAGCAGTTACGGGGGACTAGCGGGATCCAAACTGGGAGAGCAGTACTTC
>TRBD2|.|TRBJ2-1|TRBV12-5
CASGFSGSIDEQFF
TGTGCTAGTGGTTTTAGCGGGAGTATCGATGAGCAGTTCTTC
>.|.|TRBJ2-7|TRBV6-2/TRBV6-3
CASSPRTHGEQYF
TGTGCCAGCAGTCCCCGGACACATGGGGAGCAGTACTTC
>.|.|TRBJ1-1|TRBV29-1
CSVDAGGEGTEAFF
TGCAGCGTTGATGCCGGGGGCGAAGGCACTGAAGCTTTCTTT
>TRBD1|.|TRBJ1-1|TRBV29-1
CSGGGQLNTEAFF
TGCAGCGGGGGGGGACAGTTGAACACTGAAGCTTTCTTT
>.|many|TRBJ1-1|TRBV9
CASSVQGSTEAFF
TGTGCCAGCAGCGTCCAGGGATCCACTGAAGCTTTCTTT
>TRBD2|once|TRBJ2-1|TRBV7-2
CASRPASGNYNEQFF
TGTGCCAGCAGGCCAGCTAGCGGGAACTACAATGAGCAGTTCTTC
>TRBD2|.|TRBJ2-5|TRBV7-2
CASSLAASGRALETQYF
TGTGCCAGCAGCTTAGCAGCTAGCGGGAGGGCCTTGGAGACCCAGTACTTC
>TRBD2|.|TRBJ2-3|TRBV7-8
CASSPWTSGGDTQYF
TGTGCCAGCAGCCCATGGACTAGCGGGGGAGATACGCAGTATTTT
>.|.|TRBJ2-7|TRBV7-6
CASSPTSRYEQYF
TGTGCCAGCAGCCCCACTAGCAGATACGAGCAGTACTTC
>.|.|TRBJ2-7|TRBV9
CASSVSRGEQYF
TGTGCCAGCAGCGTAAGCCGGGGCGAGCAGTACTTC
>.|few|TRBJ1-2|TRBV4-1
CASSPDGLNYGYTF
TGCGCCAGCAGCCCAGACGGCCTCAACTATGGCTACACCTTC
>.|few|TRBJ2-7|TRBV5-1
CASSPQGLGEQYF
TGCGCCAGCAGTCCACAGGGTCTAGGCGAGCAGTACTTC
>.|few|TRBJ2-3|TRBV7-9
CASRLQGGADTQYF
TGTGCCAGCAGACTCCAGGGGGGGGCAGATACGCAGTATTTT
>TRBD1|.|TRBJ2-7|TRBV12-3/TRBV12-4
CASSNIQTGPTYEQYF
TGTGCCAGCAGCAATATACAGACAGGGCCGACCTACGAGCAGTACTTC
>.|many|TRBJ2-5|TRBV20-1
CSARTDRVAETQYF
TGCAGTGCTAGGACCGACAGAGTTGCAGAGACCCAGTACTTC
>.|.|TRBJ2-3|TRBV5-1
CASSLGLRETDTQYF
TGCGCCAGCAGCTTGGGGCTGAGGGAGACAGATACGCAGTATTTT
>.|few|TRBJ1-3|TRBV10-3
CAIRQTVNSGNTIYF
TGTGCCATCAGACAGACAGTAAACTCTGGAAACACCATATATTTT
>TRBD2|.|TRBJ2-1|TRBV20-1
CSASLGTSGSLTYNEQFF
TGCAGTGCTTCGCTCGGGACTAGCGGGTCCTTGACCTACAATGAGCAGTTCTTC
>.|.|TRBJ2-1|TRBV20-1
CSALTGYEQFF
TGCAGTGCCTTGACAGGATATGAGCAGTTCTTC
>.|.|TRBJ2-7|TRBV20-1
CSASLQGRGEQYF
TGCAGTGCTAGCCTGCAGGGTAGGGGCGAGCAGTACTTC
>.|few|TRBJ2-7|TRBV10-3
CAISESGGEQYF
TGTGCCATCAGTGAGTCGGGGGGCGAGCAGTACTTC
>.|many|TRBJ2-1|TRBV11-2
CASSSARGGPNEQFF
TGTGCCAGCAGCTCCGCCCGAGGAGGGCCCAATGAGCAGTTCTTC
>TRBD1|few|TRBJ2-1|TRBV7-9
CASSRRGNSYNEQFF
TGTGCCAGCAGCCGCAGGGGGAATTCCTACAATGAGCAGTTCTTC
>.|few|TRBJ2-3|TRBV5-1
CASSSDLSRTDTQYF
TGCGCCAGCAGCTCGGACTTATCTCGAACAGATACGCAGTATTTT
>TRBD2|few|TRBJ2-3|TRBV20-1
CSARDTLAGGDTQYF
TGCAGTGCTAGAGATACCCTAGCGGGAGGAGATACGCAGTATTTT
>TRBD1|few|TRBJ1-2|TRBV7-2
CASSLVPGGIDGYTF
TGTGCCAGCAGCTTAGTCCCAGGGGGCATTGATGGCTACACCTTC
>.|.|TRBJ2-7|TRBV2
CATTGLSYEQYF
TGTGCCACCACTGGACTGTCCTACGAGCAGTACTTC
>.|few|TRBJ1-1|TRBV4-2
CASSPAGVMNTEAFF
TGTGCCAGCAGCCCCGCCGGGGTGATGAACACTGAAGCTTTCTTT
>.|many|TRBJ1-1|TRBV27
CASSSPHGGTEAFF
TGTGCCAGCAGTTCCCCCCACGGGGGCACTGAAGCTTTCTTT
>.|.|TRBJ2-2|TRBV7-9
CASSLVWRKNTGELFF
TGTGCCAGCAGCTTAGTCTGGCGGAAGAACACCGGGGAGCTGTTTTTT
>TRBD2|few|TRBJ2-3|TRBV2
CASRTGTSGKSTDTQYF
TGTGCCAGCAGAACCGGGACTAGCGGGAAAAGCACAGATACGCAGTATTTT